This T cell receptor beta chain was obtained from a study of T cell changes during pregnancy in multiple sclerosis. Generated by immunoSEQ multiplex PCR, the TCRdb table keeps only in-frame clones and is missing some. In the table there are more than 90,000 clones, 80% to 95% of which are singletons. Unmatched junction bases numbered 9, after V lost 8 bases and J lost 3 bases. Germline values: CDR1 MNHEY, CDR2 SMNVEV (reference sequence). The CDR3 sequence is 14 residues long. The TCR was taken from a female donor with multiple sclerosis, enrolled in a pregnancy study. The material sequenced was peripheral blood, taken after pregnancy. The chain couples TRBV27 to TRBJ2-7; 8 bases agree with TRBD1. Here the CDR3 DNA reads TGTGCCAGCCGTGGCCCCGACAGGGGCTACGAGCAGTACTTC. It is translated as CASRGPDRGYEQYF.